This passage covers 8 T cell receptor beta chains from one sample sequenced in a study of T cells after yellow fever vaccination. MiXCR, applied by TCRdb to the 5' RACE reads, yields one record per CDR3 protein. The sample records 250,000 to 400,000 distinct CDR3 sequences, around 4.5% being singletons. The source material was PBMCs, sampled 15 days after the yellow fever booster vaccination. The receptors shown here come from a man between 18 and 35 years old who received the YFV17D yellow fever vaccine.

V is TRBV7-8 and J is TRBJ2-1, with 8 bases aligning to TRBD2. The CDR3 contains 14 residues. Germline V gene lookup returns CDR1 SGHVS and CDR2 FQNEAQ. V trimming: 8 bases; J trimming: 5 bases; junction bases outside the gene matches: 8. As DNA, the CDR3 is TGTGCCAGCCCGCCTAGGACTAGCCACAATGAGCAGTTCTTC. Amino acid sequence: CASPPRTSHNEQFF. The full variable domain, in which reference TRBV7-8 and TRBJ2-1 provide the parts outside the CDR3, is GAGVSQSPRYKVAKRGQDVALRCDPISGHVSLFWYQQALGQGPEFLTYFQNEAQLDKSGLPSDRFFAERPEGSVSTLKIQRTQQEDSAVYLCASPPRTSHNEQFFGPGTRLTVL.

This clonotype was observed a few times. The V and J genes are TRBV10-3 and TRBJ2-7; 8 nucleotides line up with TRBD1. Germline-derived CDR1 and CDR2 are ENHRY and SYGVKD. V shed 6 bases, J shed 2 bases, and the junction held 6 bases outside the gene matches. This CDR3 has 14 amino acids. As DNA, the CDR3 is TGTGCCATCAGGAAGGACAGGGTTCCCTACGAGCAGTACTTC. Translating it yields CAIRKDRVPYEQYF.

This clonotype was recorded a few times. V gene TRBV20-1 combines with J gene TRBJ1-2, with D possibly being TRBD1 (6 bases). This CDR3 is built from 14 residues. The V end lost 5 bases, the J end lost 7 bases, and 20 bases lay between the germline ends. Germline assignment: CDR1 DFQATT and CDR2 SNEGSKA (reference sequence). The CDR3 nucleotides are TGCAGTGCTCTAACCCCCGCGGCAGGGGTTGGCTACACCTTC. This codes for CSALTPAAGVGYTF.

This clonotype was seen a handful of times. The chain uses TRBV3-1 and TRBJ2-7, with 7 bases identical to TRBD1. The CDR3 contains 15 residues. J gave up 3 bases and V 3 bases, and 8 bases lay outside the gene matches. Germline CDR1 and CDR2: LGHDT and YNNKEL (reference sequence). CDR3 DNA sequence: TGTGCCAGCAGCCATATCAGGGGGAACGGCTACGAGCAGTACTTC. Its translation: CASSHIRGNGYEQYF.

This clonotype was observed at least ten times. The rearrangement joins TRBV5-1 to TRBJ2-5, with unresolved D. The germline gives CDR1 SGHRS, CDR2 YFSETQ. V lost 0 bases and J 3 bases, leaving 6 bases between the germline ends. The CDR3 consists of 13 residues. The CDR3 loop is CASSLGSEETQYF. As DNA, the CDR3 is TGCGCCAGCAGCTTGGGCTCAGAAGAGACCCAGTACTTC.

DNA of the CDR3: TGTGCCAGCAGCGAGGGACCAGGCACAGATACGCAGTATTTT. Protein sequence: CASSEGPGTDTQYF. The chain uses TRBV7-2 and TRBJ2-3; D could derive from TRBD1 or TRBD2 (5 bases each). The CDR3 covers 14 residues. In germline, CDR1 is SGHTA, CDR2 FQGNSA. The V and J ends lost 5 bases and 1 base respectively, with 10 bases between them.

This clonotype has ten or more counts. The V gene is TRBV4-1, the J gene TRBJ1-5; 8 positions agree with TRBD1. Germline V CDR1 and CDR2: MGHRA, YSYEKL. The junction had 8 bases not matched to a gene; V was cut back by 3 bases and J by 4 bases. The CDR3 is 16 amino acids. CDR3 sequence: CASSQPDRGRNQPQHF. DNA for the CDR3: TGCGCCAGCAGCCAGCCAGACAGGGGACGAAATCAGCCCCAGCATTTT.

The rearrangement joins TRBV4-3 to TRBJ1-4; maybe TRBD1 (6 bases). V lost 0 bases and J 7 bases, leaving 15 bases between the germline ends. Per the germline V gene, CDR1 is LGHNA and CDR2 is YSLEER. This CDR3 contains 16 residues. The CDR3 is CASSQDYTGAPEKLFF. The CDR3 nucleotides read TGCGCCAGCAGCCAAGATTATACGGGGGCGCCTGAAAAACTGTTTTTT.